Described below is a single TCR beta chain sequence and its context. The antigen is unknown. This CDR3 has 14 amino acids. J was trimmed by 7 bases and V by 8 bases; bases with no gene match: 11. Germline values: CDR1 LNHDA, CDR2 SQIVND (reference sequence). With survey level as its setting, the immunoSEQ assay was v3.0. Assay: immunoSEQ multiplex PCR; the TCRdb copy retains only in-frame clones and omits some. Of about 20,000 clones in the sample, more than 80% were seen once. This sample is drawn from a study of long-term antiretroviral therapy in people with HIV. Study observations and caveats: The data indicate that diversity increased after ART but remained below transplant donor controls.

The V gene is TRBV19, the J gene TRBJ1-5; TRBD1 aligns across 7 bases. Sequencing was performed on unsorted PBMCs, taken 0.2 years after starting antiretroviral therapy. This TCR derives from a woman in her thirties or forties with HIV. The CDR3 DNA follows: TGTGCCAGTTCCGGGACAGAGGTCGACCAGCCCCAGCATTTT. Protein product: CASSGTEVDQPQHF. The whole variable domain, remainder taken from reference TRBV19 and TRBJ1-5, is DGGITQSPKYLFRKEGQNVTLSCEQNLNHDAMYWYRQDPGQGLRLIYYSQIVNDFQKGDIAEGYSVSREKKESFPLTVTSAQKNPTAFYLCASSGTEVDQPQHFGDGTRLSIL.